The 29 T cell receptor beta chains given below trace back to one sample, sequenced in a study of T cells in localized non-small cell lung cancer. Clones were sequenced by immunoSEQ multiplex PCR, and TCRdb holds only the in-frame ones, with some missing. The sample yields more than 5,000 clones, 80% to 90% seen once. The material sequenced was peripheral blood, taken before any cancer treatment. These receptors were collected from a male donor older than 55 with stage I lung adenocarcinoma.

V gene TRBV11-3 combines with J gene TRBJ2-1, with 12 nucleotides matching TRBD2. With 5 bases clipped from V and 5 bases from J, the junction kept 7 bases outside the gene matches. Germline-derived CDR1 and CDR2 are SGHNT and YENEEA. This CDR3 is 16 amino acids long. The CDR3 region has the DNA TGTGCCAGCAGCCCCGATCTAGCGGGAGGGAACAATGAGCAGTTCTTC. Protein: CASSPDLAGGNNEQFF.

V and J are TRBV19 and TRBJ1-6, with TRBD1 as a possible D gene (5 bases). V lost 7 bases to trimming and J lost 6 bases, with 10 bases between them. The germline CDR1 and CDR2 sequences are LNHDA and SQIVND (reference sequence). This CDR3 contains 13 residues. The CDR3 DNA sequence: TGTGCCAGTAAAAGGGGCGGTAATTCACCCCTCCACTTT. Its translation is CASKRGGNSPLHF.

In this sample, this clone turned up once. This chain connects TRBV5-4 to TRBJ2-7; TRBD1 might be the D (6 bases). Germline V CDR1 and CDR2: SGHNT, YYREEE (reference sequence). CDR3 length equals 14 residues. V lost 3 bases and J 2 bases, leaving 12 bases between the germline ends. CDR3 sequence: CASSYQGYPYEQYV. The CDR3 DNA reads TGTGCCAGCAGCTATCAGGGGTACCCCTACGAGCAGTACGTC.

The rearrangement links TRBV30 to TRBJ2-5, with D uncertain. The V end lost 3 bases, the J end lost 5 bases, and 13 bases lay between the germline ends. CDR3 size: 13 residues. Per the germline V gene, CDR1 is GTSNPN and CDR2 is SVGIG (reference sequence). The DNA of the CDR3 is TGTGCCTGGAGGTTGCCTGCCTCGGAGACCCAGTACTTC. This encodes CAWRLPASETQYF.

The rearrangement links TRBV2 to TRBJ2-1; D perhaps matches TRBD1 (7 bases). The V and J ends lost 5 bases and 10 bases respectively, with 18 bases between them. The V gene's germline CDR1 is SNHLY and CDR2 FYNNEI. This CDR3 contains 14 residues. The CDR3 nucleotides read TGTGCCAGCAGTCGTTTCCCGACAGGGAGGGAGCAGTTCTTC. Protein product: CASSRFPTGREQFF.

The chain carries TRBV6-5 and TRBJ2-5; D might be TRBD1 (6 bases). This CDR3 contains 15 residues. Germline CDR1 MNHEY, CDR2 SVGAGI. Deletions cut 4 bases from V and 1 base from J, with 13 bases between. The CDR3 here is CASSSLTGSQETQYF. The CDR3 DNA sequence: TGTGCCAGCAGTTCCCTTACAGGGAGCCAAGAGACCCAGTACTTC.

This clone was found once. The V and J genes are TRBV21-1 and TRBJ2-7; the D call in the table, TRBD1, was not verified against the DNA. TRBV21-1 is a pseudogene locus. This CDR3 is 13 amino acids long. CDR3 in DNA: TGTGCCAGCCCAACCGACAGCGATTACGAGCAGTACGTC. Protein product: CASPTDSDYEQYV.

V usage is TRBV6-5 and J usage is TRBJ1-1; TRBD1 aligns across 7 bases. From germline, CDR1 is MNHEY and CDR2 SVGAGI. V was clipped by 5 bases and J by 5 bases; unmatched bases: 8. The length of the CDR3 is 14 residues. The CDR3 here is CASSTRTGRTEAFF. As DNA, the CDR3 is TGTGCCAGCAGTACACGGACAGGAAGGACTGAAGCTTTCTTT.

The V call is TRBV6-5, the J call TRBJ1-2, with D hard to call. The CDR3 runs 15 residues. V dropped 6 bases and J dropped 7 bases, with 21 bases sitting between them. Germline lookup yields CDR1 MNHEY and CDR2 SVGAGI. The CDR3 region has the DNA TGTGCCAGCAGCTCCTTGACGGGCGAGCGCGGTGGCTACACCTTC. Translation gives CASSSLTGERGGYTF.

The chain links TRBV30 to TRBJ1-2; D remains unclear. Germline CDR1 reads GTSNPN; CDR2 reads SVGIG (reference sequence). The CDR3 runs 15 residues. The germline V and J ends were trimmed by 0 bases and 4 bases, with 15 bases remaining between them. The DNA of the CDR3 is TGTGCCTGGAGTGTCGCCTCTCATGACGTCTATGGCTACACCTTC. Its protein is CAWSVASHDVYGYTF. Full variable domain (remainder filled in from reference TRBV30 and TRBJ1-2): SQTIHQWPATLVQPVGSPLSLECTVEGTSNPNLYWYRQAAGRGLQLLFYSVGIGQISSEVPQNLSASRPQDRQFILSSKKLLLSDSGFYLCAWSVASHDVYGYTFGSGTRLTVV.

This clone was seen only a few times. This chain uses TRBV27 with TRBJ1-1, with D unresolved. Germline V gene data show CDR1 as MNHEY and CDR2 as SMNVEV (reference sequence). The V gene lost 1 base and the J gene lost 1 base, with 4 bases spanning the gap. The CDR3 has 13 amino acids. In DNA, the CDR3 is TGTGCCAGCAGTTTATGGGGGAACACTGAAGCTTTCTTT. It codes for CASSLWGNTEAFF.

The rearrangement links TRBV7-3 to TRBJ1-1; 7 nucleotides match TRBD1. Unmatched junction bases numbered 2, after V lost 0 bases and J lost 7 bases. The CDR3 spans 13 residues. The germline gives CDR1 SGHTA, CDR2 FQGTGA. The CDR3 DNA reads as TGTGCCAGCAGCTTAACTCAGGGGGGTGAAGCTTTCTTT. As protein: CASSLTQGGEAFF.

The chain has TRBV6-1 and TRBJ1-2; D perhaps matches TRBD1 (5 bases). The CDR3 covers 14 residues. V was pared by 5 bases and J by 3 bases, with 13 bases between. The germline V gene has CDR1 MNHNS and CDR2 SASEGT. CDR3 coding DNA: TGTGCCAGCAGTAAGACAGCCTGGGACTATGGCTACACCTTC. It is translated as CASSKTAWDYGYTF.

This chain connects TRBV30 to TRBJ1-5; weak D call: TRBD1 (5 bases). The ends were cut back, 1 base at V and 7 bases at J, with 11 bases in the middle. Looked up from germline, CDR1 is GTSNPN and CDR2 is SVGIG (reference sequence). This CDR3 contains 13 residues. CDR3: CAWSATTDQPQHF. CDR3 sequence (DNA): TGTGCCTGGAGTGCGACGACAGACCAGCCCCAGCATTTT.

This chain's CDR3 is CASSSREGPQEQYF. DNA of the CDR3: TGCGCCAGCAGCTCACGGGAGGGCCCTCAAGAGCAGTACTTC. The chain couples TRBV5-1 to TRBJ2-7; 8 nucleotides line up with TRBD2. The CDR3 is made up of 14 amino acids. Germline CDR1 is SGHRS and CDR2 is YFSETQ. Trimming removed 3 bases from V and 7 bases from J; junction bases left unmatched: 9.

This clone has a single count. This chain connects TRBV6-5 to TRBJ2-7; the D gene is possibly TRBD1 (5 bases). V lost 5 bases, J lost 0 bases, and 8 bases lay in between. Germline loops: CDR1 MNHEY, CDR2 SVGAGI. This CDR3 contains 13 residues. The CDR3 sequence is CASSPGHSYEQYV. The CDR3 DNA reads TGTGCCAGCAGTCCCGGACACTCCTACGAGCAGTACGTC.

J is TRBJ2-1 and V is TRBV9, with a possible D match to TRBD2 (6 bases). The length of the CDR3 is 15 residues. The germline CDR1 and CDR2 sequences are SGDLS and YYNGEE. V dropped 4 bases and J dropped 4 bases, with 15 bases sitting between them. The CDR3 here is CASSPRASEYNEQFF. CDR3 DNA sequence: TGTGCCAGCAGCCCCCGGGCTAGCGAGTACAATGAGCAGTTCTTC. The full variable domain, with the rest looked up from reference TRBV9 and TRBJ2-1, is DSGVTQTPKHLITATGQRVTLRCSPRSGDLSVYWYQQSLDQGLQFLIQYYNGEERAKGNILERFSAQQFPDLHSELNLSSLELGDSALYFCASSPRASEYNEQFFGPGTRLTVL.

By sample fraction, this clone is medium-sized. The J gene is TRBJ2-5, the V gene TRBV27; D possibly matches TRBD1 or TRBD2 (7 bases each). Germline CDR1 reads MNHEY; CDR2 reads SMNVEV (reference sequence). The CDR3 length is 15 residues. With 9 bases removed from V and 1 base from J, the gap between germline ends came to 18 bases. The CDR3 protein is CASKNQGGLQETQYF. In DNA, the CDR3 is TGTGCCAGTAAGAACCAGGGGGGGCTCCAAGAGACCCAGTACTTC.

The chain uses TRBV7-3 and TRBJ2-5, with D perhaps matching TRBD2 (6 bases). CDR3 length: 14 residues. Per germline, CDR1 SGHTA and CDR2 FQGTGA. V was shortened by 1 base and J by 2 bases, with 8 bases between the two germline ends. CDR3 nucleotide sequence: TGTGCCAGCAGCTTAATGGGGGGTCAAGAGACCCAGTACTTC. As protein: CASSLMGGQETQYF.

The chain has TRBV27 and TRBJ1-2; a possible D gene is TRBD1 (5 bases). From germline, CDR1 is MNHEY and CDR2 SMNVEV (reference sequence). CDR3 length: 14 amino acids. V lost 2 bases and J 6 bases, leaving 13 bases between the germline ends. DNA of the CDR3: TGTGCCAGCAGTTTAGCAACAGGAATGAATGGCTACACCTTC. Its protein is CASSLATGMNGYTF.

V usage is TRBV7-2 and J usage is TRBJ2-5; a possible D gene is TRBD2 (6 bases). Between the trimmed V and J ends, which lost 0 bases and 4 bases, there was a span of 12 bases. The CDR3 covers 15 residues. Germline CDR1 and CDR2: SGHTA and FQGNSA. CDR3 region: CASSLAMGGAETQYF. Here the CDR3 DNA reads TGTGCCAGCAGCTTAGCTATGGGCGGGGCAGAGACCCAGTACTTC.

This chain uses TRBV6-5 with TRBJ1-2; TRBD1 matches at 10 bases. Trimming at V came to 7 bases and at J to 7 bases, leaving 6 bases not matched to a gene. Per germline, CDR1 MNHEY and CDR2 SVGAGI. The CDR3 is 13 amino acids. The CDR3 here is CASTRTGGRGYTF. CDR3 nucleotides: TGTGCCAGCACGAGGACAGGGGGACGTGGCTACACCTTC.

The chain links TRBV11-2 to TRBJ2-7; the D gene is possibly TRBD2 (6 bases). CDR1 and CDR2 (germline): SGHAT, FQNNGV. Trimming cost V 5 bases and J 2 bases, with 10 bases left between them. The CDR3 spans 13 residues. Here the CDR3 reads CASSPGLAYEQYF. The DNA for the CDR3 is TGTGCCAGCAGCCCGGGACTGGCCTACGAGCAGTACTTC.

DNA of the CDR3: TGTGCCAGCAGCCAAGTGGCCCGGTATGGCTACACCTTC. Translating gives CASSQVARYGYTF. V gene TRBV9 combines with J gene TRBJ1-2; no reliable D call. The germline gives CDR1 SGDLS, CDR2 YYNGEE. Trimming stripped 4 bases from V and 5 bases from J, with 12 bases between. The CDR3 length is 13 residues.

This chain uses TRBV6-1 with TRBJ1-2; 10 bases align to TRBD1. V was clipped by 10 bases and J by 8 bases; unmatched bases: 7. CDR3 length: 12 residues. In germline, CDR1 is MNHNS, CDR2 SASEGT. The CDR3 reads CATTGGIGGYTF. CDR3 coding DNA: TGTGCCACGACAGGGGGCATCGGGGGCTACACCTTC.

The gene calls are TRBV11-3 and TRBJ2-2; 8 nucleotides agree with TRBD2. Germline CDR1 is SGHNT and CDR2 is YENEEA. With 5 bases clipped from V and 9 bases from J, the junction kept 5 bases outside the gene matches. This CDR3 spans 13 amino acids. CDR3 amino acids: CASSARTSRELFF. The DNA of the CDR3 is TGTGCCAGCAGCGCTCGGACTAGCAGGGAGCTGTTTTTT.

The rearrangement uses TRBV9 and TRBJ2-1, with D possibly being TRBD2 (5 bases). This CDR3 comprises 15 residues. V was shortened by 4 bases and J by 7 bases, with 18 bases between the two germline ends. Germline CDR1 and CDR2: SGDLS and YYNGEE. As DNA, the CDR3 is TGTGCCAGCAGCTTCTCGGGCGGTTGGAGGAATGAGCAGTTCTTC. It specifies CASSFSGGWRNEQFF.

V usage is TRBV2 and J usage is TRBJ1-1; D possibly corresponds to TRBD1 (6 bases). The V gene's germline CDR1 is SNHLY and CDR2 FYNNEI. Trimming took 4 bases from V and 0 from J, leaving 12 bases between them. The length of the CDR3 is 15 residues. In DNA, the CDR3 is TGTGCCAGCAGTGGTCTGGGGGCCATGAACACTGAAGCTTTCTTT. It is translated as CASSGLGAMNTEAFF.

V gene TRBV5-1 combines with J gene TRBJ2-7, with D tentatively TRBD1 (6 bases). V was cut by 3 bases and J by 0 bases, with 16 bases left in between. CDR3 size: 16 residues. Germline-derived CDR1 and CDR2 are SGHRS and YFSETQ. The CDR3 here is CASSSQDSASSYEQYV. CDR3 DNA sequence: TGCGCCAGCAGCTCGCAGGACAGCGCGAGCTCCTACGAGCAGTACGTC.